These 24 T cell receptor beta chains were sequenced from one sample in a study of T cell responses to AZD1222 COVID-19 vaccine. Only in-frame clones appear in the TCRdb table, and some are missing; sequencing was by immunoSEQ multiplex PCR. The data contain 120,000 or so clones, around 92% of them singletons. This specimen consisted of peripheral blood, obtained on day 0 of AZD1222 vaccination. These receptors came from an adult in good health.

This chain joins TRBV18 and TRBJ2-5; possible D gene TRBD2, 6 bases. The V end was cut by 6 bases, the J end by 7 bases, with 15 bases between. CDR1 and CDR2 (germline): KGHSH, LQKENI. The CDR3 has 13 amino acids. The CDR3 bases are TGTGCCAGCTCCGAGGGGACCGGGGGGACCCAGTACTTC. Translation: CASSEGTGGTQYF.

This clone was found once. The chain employs TRBV3-1 (or the pseudogene TRBV3-2) and TRBJ2-7; D not certain. Germline V CDR1 and CDR2: LGHDT, YNNKEL (reference sequence). This CDR3 is built from 15 residues. V was trimmed by 1 base and J by 3 bases, leaving 13 bases between them. The CDR3 nucleotides read TGTGCCAGCAGCCAAGGGGGTCGGTCGGGCTACGAGCAGTACTTC. It encodes CASSQGGRSGYEQYF.

This clone was picked up one time. Its ends do not fully match the called genes, so a read error is possible. The rearrangement links TRBV2 to TRBJ2-5; TRBD1 aligns across 7 bases. The CDR3 is 13 residues long. CDR1 is SNHLY and CDR2 is FYNNEI in the germline V gene. Written as DNA, the CDR3 is TGTGCCAGGAGTGTACAGGGGCAAGAGACCCAGTACTTC. Residues: CARSVQGQETQYF.

The chain recombines TRBV2 with TRBJ1-2; D unclear. The germline CDR1 and CDR2 sequences are SNHLY and FYNNEI. The CDR3 is 13 residues long. Trimming took 6 bases from V and 4 from J, leaving 12 bases between them. The CDR3 region is CASRSPSSYGYTF. DNA for the CDR3: TGTGCCAGCAGGTCCCCTAGCAGCTATGGCTACACCTTC.

J is TRBJ2-5 and V is TRBV5-1; D ambiguous. Germline CDR1 and CDR2: SGHRS and YFSETQ. This CDR3 is 15 amino acids long. V dropped 0 bases and J dropped 2 bases, with 11 bases sitting between them. The CDR3 reads CASSLGSARQETQYF. The CDR3 coding sequence is TGCGCCAGCAGCTTGGGTTCAGCGAGGCAAGAGACCCAGTACTTC. Full variable domain (rest looked up from reference TRBV5-1 and TRBJ2-5): KAGVTQTPRYLIKTRGQQVTLSCSPISGHRSVSWYQQTPGQGLQFLFEYFSETQRNKGNFPGRFSGRQFSNSRSEMNVSTLELGDSALYLCASSLGSARQETQYFGPGTRLLVL.

The table lists this clone with a count of one. This chain's CDR3 is CASRSPWGPGELFF. DNA of the CDR3: TGTGCCAGCAGATCCCCCTGGGGTCCCGGGGAGCTGTTTTTT. The chain links TRBV5-8 to TRBJ2-2; D gene ambiguous. V dropped 5 bases and J dropped 6 bases, with 14 bases sitting between them. From germline, CDR1 is SGHTS and CDR2 YDEGEE. This CDR3 spans 14 amino acids.

CDR3 sequence: CASSSNRDTKNIQYF. Written as DNA, the CDR3 is TGTGCCAGCAGCTCAAACCGGGACACAAAAAACATTCAGTACTTC. This chain uses TRBV7-9 with TRBJ2-4; possibly TRBD1 for D (6 bases). Germline CDR1 SEHNR, CDR2 FQNEAQ (reference sequence). Trimming pared 4 bases from V and 4 bases from J, leaving 14 bases between. The CDR3 contains 15 residues.

This rearrangement joins TRBV6-5 to TRBJ1-2, with D hard to call. Germline V gene lookup returns CDR1 MNHEY and CDR2 SVGAGI. Trimming shortened V by 7 bases and J by 2 bases, and 14 bases separated the two germline ends. The CDR3 consists of 14 residues. DNA for the CDR3: TGTGCCAGCAATACGGACGGACCCAACTATGGCTACACCTTC. Amino acid sequence: CASNTDGPNYGYTF.

This clone was counted a few times. The CDR3 here is CASSPLQGYEQYF. The CDR3 DNA reads as TGTGCCAGCAGCCCCTTGCAGGGCTACGAGCAGTACTTC. The chain carries TRBV27 and TRBJ2-7; D perhaps matches TRBD1 (5 bases). The CDR3 runs 13 residues. Germline V CDR1 and CDR2: MNHEY, SMNVEV (reference sequence). The V gene lost 6 bases and the J gene lost 3 bases, with 12 bases spanning the gap.

This chain links TRBV18 with TRBJ1-5; D is ambiguous. CDR1 and CDR2 from the germline V gene are KGHSH and LQKENI. CDR3 length: 17 amino acids. Between the trimmed V and J ends, which lost 4 bases and 2 bases, there was a span of 18 bases. In nucleotides, the CDR3 is TGTGCCAGCTCACAGGATGCTGGCCCCGGGGGCAATCAGCCCCAGCATTTT. It encodes CASSQDAGPGGNQPQHF.

V usage is TRBV27 and J usage is TRBJ1-5; D remains unclear. This CDR3 is 16 amino acids long. Trimming stripped 0 bases from V and 2 bases from J, with 11 bases between. Germline CDR1 MNHEY, CDR2 SMNVEV (reference sequence). This CDR3 is CASSLSGSGGNQPQHF. As DNA, the CDR3 is TGTGCCAGCAGTTTATCGGGCAGTGGTGGCAATCAGCCCCAGCATTTT.

J is TRBJ2-7 and V is TRBV5-1; D ambiguous. From germline, CDR1 is SGHRS and CDR2 YFSETQ. V lost 3 bases and J lost 8, with 15 bases in between. The CDR3 length is 13 residues. The CDR3: CASSSPGGYKQYF. In nucleotides, the CDR3 is TGCGCCAGCAGCTCACCCGGTGGGTACAAGCAGTACTTC.

The chain carries TRBV4-2 and TRBJ2-7; TRBD2 matches at 7 bases. V dropped 0 bases and J dropped 0; count of bases not matched to a gene: 8. CDR1 and CDR2 (germline): LGHNA, YNFKEQ. There are 17 residues in the CDR3. The CDR3 region is CASSQEREGLNSYEQYF. The CDR3, as DNA: TGTGCCAGCAGCCAAGAAAGGGAGGGCCTCAACTCCTACGAGCAGTACTTC.

There are a few counts of this clone. The rearrangement uses TRBV11-1 and TRBJ2-7, with 9 bases aligning to TRBD1. CDR1 and CDR2 from the germline V gene are SGHAT and FQDESV (reference sequence). J gave up 6 bases and V 6 bases, and 9 bases lay outside the gene matches. CDR3 size: 14 residues. Here the CDR3 DNA reads TGTGCCAGCAGTCGACAGGGGGGGATGAGCGAGCAGTACTTC. Amino acid sequence: CASSRQGGMSEQYF.

The genes are TRBV7-9 and TRBJ1-1; possibly TRBD1 for D (6 bases). Deletions cut 3 bases from V and 4 bases from J, with 12 bases between. Germline CDR1 SEHNR, CDR2 FQNEAQ (reference sequence). The CDR3 length is 14 residues. CDR3 protein: CASSFFRGGTEAFF. As DNA, the CDR3 is TGTGCCAGCAGCTTTTTCAGGGGAGGCACTGAAGCTTTCTTT.

The chain is built from TRBV5-1 and TRBJ1-1, with TRBD1 as a possible D gene (6 bases). This CDR3 has 15 residues. Germline values: CDR1 SGHRS, CDR2 YFSETQ. Deletions cut 0 bases from V and 5 bases from J, with 14 bases between. CDR3 in DNA: TGCGCCAGCAGCTTGGTTAGTGGGGGCGGGACTGAAGCTTTCTTT. It encodes CASSLVSGGGTEAFF.

V and J are TRBV5-4 and TRBJ1-1, with a weak D call TRBD1 (6 bases). Germline-derived CDR1 and CDR2 are SGHNT and YYREEE (reference sequence). This CDR3 is built from 12 residues. V was trimmed by 3 bases and J by 4 bases, leaving 7 bases between them. The CDR3 nucleotides read TGTGCCAGCAGCTCAGGGGCCACTGAAGCTTTCTTT. Protein: CASSSGATEAFF.

J is TRBJ1-1 and V is TRBV6-5, with D uncertain. The germline V gene has CDR1 MNHEY and CDR2 SVGAGI. The CDR3 is made up of 13 amino acids. The germline V and J ends were trimmed by 2 bases and 0 bases, with 4 bases remaining between them. The CDR3 region has the DNA TGTGCCAGCAGTTACAGGTTGAACACTGAAGCTTTCTTT. Translated: CASSYRLNTEAFF.

The V call is TRBV2, the J call TRBJ2-2; D gene unclear. In germline, CDR1 is SNHLY, CDR2 FYNNEI. Trimming took off 6 bases at V and 5 bases at J, with 7 bases between the two ends. This CDR3 comprises 12 residues. The CDR3 nucleotides read TGTGCCAGCAGCCTATATACCGGGGAGCTGTTTTTT. Its protein product is CASSLYTGELFF.

V usage is TRBV10-3 and J usage is TRBJ1-2; a possible D gene is TRBD1 (6 bases). Trimming took 7 bases from V and 7 from J, leaving 16 bases between them. In germline, CDR1 is ENHRY, CDR2 SYGVKD. The CDR3 runs 13 residues. The CDR3 is CAITEQGFVGYTF. The CDR3 DNA reads TGTGCCATCACCGAGCAGGGGTTCGTTGGCTACACCTTC.

The V gene is TRBV12-2, the J gene TRBJ1-2. TRBV12-2 is noted as a pseudogene. The CDR3 length is 13 residues. The CDR3 sequence is CASRLAGNYGYTF. The CDR3 DNA sequence: TGTGCAAGTCGCTTAGCCGGGAACTATGGCTACACCTTC.

This clone was seen just once. This chain links TRBV9 with TRBJ1-5; possibly TRBD1 for D (5 bases). The CDR3 runs to 16 residues. Germline CDR1 and CDR2: SGDLS and YYNGEE. V was pared by 4 bases and J by 5 bases, with 19 bases between. The CDR3 is CASSPTARALDQPQHF. CDR3 coding DNA: TGTGCCAGCAGCCCTACAGCCAGGGCCTTGGATCAGCCCCAGCATTTT. The full variable domain, in which reference TRBV9 and TRBJ1-5 provide the parts outside the CDR3, is DSGVTQTPKHLITATGQRVTLRCSPRSGDLSVYWYQQSLDQGLQFLIQYYNGEERAKGNILERFSAQQFPDLHSELNLSSLELGDSALYFCASSPTARALDQPQHFGDGTRLSIL.

J is TRBJ1-2 and V is TRBV5-1, with TRBD1 identical over 8 bases. CDR3 length: 13 amino acids. Losses at the gene ends were 4 bases for V and 7 bases for J; bases not matched to a gene: 6. Germline-derived CDR1 and CDR2 are SGHRS and YFSETQ. The CDR3 DNA follows: TGCGCCAGCAGCCCCGGAACAGGGGGTGGCTACACCTTC. This gives the protein CASSPGTGGGYTF.

The rearrangement links TRBV5-1 to TRBJ2-5; maybe TRBD1 (7 bases). Germline V lookup: CDR1 SGHRS, CDR2 YFSETQ. V dropped 4 bases and J dropped 1 base, with 23 bases sitting between them. The CDR3 is 18 residues long. The CDR3 coding sequence is TGCGCCAGCAGCCTTATACCTCCAGGGGGGTCGCTCCAAGAGACCCAGTACTTC. This codes for CASSLIPPGGSLQETQYF.